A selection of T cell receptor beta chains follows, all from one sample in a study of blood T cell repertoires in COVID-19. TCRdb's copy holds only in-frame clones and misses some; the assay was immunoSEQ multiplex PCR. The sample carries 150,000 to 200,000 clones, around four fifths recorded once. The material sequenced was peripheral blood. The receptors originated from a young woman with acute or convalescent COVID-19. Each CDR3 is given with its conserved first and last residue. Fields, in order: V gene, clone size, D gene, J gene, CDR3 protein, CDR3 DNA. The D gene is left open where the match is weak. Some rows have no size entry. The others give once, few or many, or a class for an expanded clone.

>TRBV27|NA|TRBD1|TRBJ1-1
CASSLRQGITEAFF
TGTGCCAGCAGTTTAAGACAGGGTATCACTGAAGCTTTCTTT
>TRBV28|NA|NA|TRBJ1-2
CASSIRTDGYTF
TGTGCCAGCAGTATTAGAACGGATGGCTACACCTTC
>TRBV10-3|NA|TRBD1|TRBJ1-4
CAISEGDSQNEKLFF
TGTGCCATCAGTGAGGGGGACAGTCAGAATGAAAAACTGTTTTTT
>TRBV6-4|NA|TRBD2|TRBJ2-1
CASSGTSGYNEQFF
TGTGCCAGCAGTGGGACTAGCGGTTACAATGAGCAGTTCTTC
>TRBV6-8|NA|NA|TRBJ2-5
CASSYTARVPGFVETQYF
TGTGCCAGCAGTTACACGGCCAGGGTACCCGGATTCGTAGAGACCCAGTACTTC
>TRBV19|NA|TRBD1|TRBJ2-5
CASSTGQGWGKETQYF
TGTGCCAGTAGTACGGGACAGGGGTGGGGGAAAGAGACCCAGTACTTC
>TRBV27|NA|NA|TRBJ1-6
CASRPRQNNSPLHF
TGTGCCAGCAGACCGAGACAGAATAATTCACCCCTCCACTTT
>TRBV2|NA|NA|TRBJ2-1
CASSSPSSYNEQFF
TGTGCCAGCAGTAGCCCGAGCTCCTACAATGAGCAGTTCTTC
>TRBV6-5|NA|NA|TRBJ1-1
CASSYTGNTEAFF
TGTGCCAGCAGTTACACAGGTAACACTGAAGCTTTCTTT
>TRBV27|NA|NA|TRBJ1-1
CASSFNVLRVNTEAFF
TGTGCCAGCAGTTTTAATGTCCTCAGGGTGAACACTGAAGCTTTCTTT
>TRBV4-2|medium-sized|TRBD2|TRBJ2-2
CASSQDLAETGELFF
TGTGCCAGCAGCCAAGACCTAGCGGAAACCGGGGAGCTGTTTTTT
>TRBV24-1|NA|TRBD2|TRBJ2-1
CATRREGEQFF
TGTGCCACCAGAAGGGAGGGTGAGCAGTTCTTC
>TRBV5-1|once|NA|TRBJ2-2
CASSPVGGAANTGELFF
TGCGCCAGCAGCCCGGTGGGGGGGGCGGCGAACACCGGGGAGCTGTTTTTT
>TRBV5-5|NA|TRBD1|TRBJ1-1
CASSRGPLMNTEAFF
TGTGCCAGCAGCAGGGGGCCTCTTATGAACACTGAAGCTTTCTTT
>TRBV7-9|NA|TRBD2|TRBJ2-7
CASSRPSGIGVEQYF
TGTGCCAGCAGCCGTCCTAGCGGGATCGGCGTCGAGCAGTACTTC
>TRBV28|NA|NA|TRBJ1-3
CASRESSGNTIYF
TGTGCCAGCAGAGAGAGCTCTGGAAACACCATATATTTT
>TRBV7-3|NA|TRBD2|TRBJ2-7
CASSLREGHEQYF
TGTGCCAGCAGCTTACGGGAGGGACACGAGCAGTACTTC
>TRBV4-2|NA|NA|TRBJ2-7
CASSQDRHNLGGSYEQYF
TGTGCCAGCAGCCAAGATAGGCACAACCTTGGAGGCTCCTACGAGCAGTACTTC
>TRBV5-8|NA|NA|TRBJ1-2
CASSLRVGLLHGYTF
TGTGCCAGCAGCCTACGAGTGGGGCTGTTGCATGGCTACACCTTC
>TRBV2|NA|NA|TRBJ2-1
CASSEQEGLRFF
TGTGCCAGCAGTGAGCAAGAGGGATTGCGGTTCTTC
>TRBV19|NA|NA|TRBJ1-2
CASSITRHGYTF
TGTGCCAGTAGTATCACCAGGCATGGCTACACCTTC
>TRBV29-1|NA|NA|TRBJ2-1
CSVALLIDRENEQFF
TGCAGCGTAGCGCTCCTTATTGATCGGGAAAATGAGCAGTTCTTC
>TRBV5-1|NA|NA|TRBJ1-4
CASRQQGQPNEKLFF
TGCGCCAGCAGACAGCAAGGACAGCCAAATGAAAAACTGTTTTTT
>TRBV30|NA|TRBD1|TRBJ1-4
CAWGTGTGDEKLFF
TGTGCCTGGGGGACAGGGACAGGGGATGAAAAACTGTTTTTT
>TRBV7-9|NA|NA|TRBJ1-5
CASSRGLDQPQHF
TGTGCCAGCAGCCGGGGTCTGGATCAGCCCCAGCATTTT
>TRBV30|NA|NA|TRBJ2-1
CAWNRRSEQFF
TGTGCCTGGAATAGACGGAGTGAGCAGTTCTTC
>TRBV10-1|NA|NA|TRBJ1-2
CASSDIYGYTF
TGCGCCAGCAGTGACATCTATGGTTACACCTTC
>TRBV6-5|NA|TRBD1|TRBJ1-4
CASSYLPTGKGEKLFF
TGTGCCAGCAGTTACCTCCCGACAGGGAAGGGTGAAAAACTGTTTTTT
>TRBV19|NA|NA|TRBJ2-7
CASSRGWEQYF
TGTGCCAGTAGCCGGGGGTGGGAGCAGTACTTC
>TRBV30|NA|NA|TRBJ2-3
CAWRDNRESDTQYF
TGTGCCTGGAGGGACAACAGGGAATCAGATACGCAGTATTTT
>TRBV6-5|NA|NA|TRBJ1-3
CASRDSSGNTIYF
TGTGCCAGCAGGGACAGCTCTGGAAACACCATATATTTT
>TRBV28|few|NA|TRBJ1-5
CASSLPPDQPQHF
TGTGCCAGCAGCCTTCCCCCCGATCAGCCCCAGCATTTT
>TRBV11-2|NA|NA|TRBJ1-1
CASSFGGNVPEAFF
TGTGCCAGCAGCTTCGGGGGGAACGTGCCTGAAGCTTTCTTT
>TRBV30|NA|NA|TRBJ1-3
CAWSLGRTGSGNTIYF
TGTGCCTGGAGTTTGGGGAGGACTGGCTCTGGAAACACCATATATTTT
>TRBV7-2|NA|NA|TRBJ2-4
CASSPRRWTQGDIQYF
TGTGCCAGCAGCCCCCGTCGCTGGACCCAAGGGGACATTCAGTACTTC
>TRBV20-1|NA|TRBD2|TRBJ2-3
CSASSRRGAGTDTQYF
TGCAGTGCTAGTTCTCGGCGGGGGGCCGGCACAGATACGCAGTATTTT
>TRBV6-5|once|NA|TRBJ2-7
CASKYRAGEQYF
TGTGCCAGCAAGTACAGGGCTGGCGAGCAGTACTTC
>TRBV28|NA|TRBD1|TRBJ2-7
CASKKGTGTHEQYF
TGTGCCAGCAAAAAGGGGACAGGGACCCACGAGCAGTACTTC
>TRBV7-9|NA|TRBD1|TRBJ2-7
CASSLTFGTGKFEQYF
TGTGCCAGCAGCTTAACTTTCGGGACAGGGAAATTCGAGCAGTACTTC
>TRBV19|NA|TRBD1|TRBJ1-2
CASNHGQGAGGYTF
TGTGCCAGTAACCATGGACAGGGGGCAGGTGGCTACACCTTC
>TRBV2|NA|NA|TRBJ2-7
CASTPVTYEQYF
TGTGCCAGCACCCCAGTGACCTACGAGCAGTACTTC
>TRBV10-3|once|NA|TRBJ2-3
CAIRFESTDTQYF
TGTGCCATCAGATTTGAGAGTACAGATACGCAGTATTTT
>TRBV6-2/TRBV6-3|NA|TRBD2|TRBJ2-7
CASSYFPSGVYEQYF
TGTGCCAGCAGTTACTTTCCTAGCGGGGTCTACGAGCAGTACTTC
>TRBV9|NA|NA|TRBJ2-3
CASSAQTLTDTQYF
TGTGCCAGCAGCGCCCAGACACTCACAGATACGCAGTATTTT
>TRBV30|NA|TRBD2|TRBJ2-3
CAWSVLGGLTDTQYF
TGTGCCTGGAGTGTACTCGGGGGGTTGACAGATACGCAGTATTTT
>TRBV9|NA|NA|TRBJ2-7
CASSARRGLGEQYF
TGTGCCAGCAGCGCACGGAGGGGGCTTGGCGAGCAGTACTTC
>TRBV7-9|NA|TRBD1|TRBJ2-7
CASSPRDRDHEQYF
TGTGCCAGCAGCCCGCGAGACAGGGACCACGAGCAGTACTTC
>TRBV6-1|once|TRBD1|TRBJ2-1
CASSEEGGQGYNEQFF
TGTGCCAGCAGTGAAGAGGGGGGACAGGGCTACAATGAGCAGTTCTTC
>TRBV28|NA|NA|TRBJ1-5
CASSLLYLNQPQHF
TGTGCCAGCAGTTTATTGTATTTGAATCAGCCCCAGCATTTT
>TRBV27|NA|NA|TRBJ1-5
CASSAQGQPQHF
TGTGCCAGCAGCGCACAGGGCCAGCCCCAGCATTTT
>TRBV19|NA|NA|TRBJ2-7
CASSVRSNYEQYF
TGTGCCAGTAGTGTCCGGTCTAACTACGAGCAGTACTTC
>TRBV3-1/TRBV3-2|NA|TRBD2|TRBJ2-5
CASSQDGASGSRTQYF
TGTGCCAGCAGCCAAGATGGCGCTAGCGGTTCAAGGACCCAGTACTTC
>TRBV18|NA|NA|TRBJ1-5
CASSPSEAGVNQPQHF
TGTGCCAGCTCACCATCGGAAGCAGGGGTCAATCAGCCCCAGCATTTT
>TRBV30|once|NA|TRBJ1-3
CAWSGAGNTIYF
TGTGCCTGGAGTGGCGCAGGAAACACCATATATTTT